Below are 24 T cell receptor beta chains sequenced from a single sample in a study of T-cell reconstitution after alpha-beta-depleted transplantation in children. Unique molecular identifiers were incorporated into the prepared TCRbeta library. One entry per CDR3 protein, called by TCRdb with MiXCR from the PCR reads. The top ten hold about 4.6% of the sample, which has about 830,000 distinct CDR3 sequences, 16% seen once. The material was PBMCs, mostly from graft donor cells, obtained 360 days after TCRalphabeta/CD19-depleted stem cell transplant. The receptors here all came from a male patient aged 10-17 years who had a stem cell transplant for acute lymphoblastic leukemia, so the T cells may come from the graft donor.

This clonotype was seen many times. CDR3 residues: CASTPGHEGTGELFF. CDR3 DNA sequence: TGTGCCAGCACCCCGGGACATGAAGGTACCGGGGAGCTGTTTTTT. The V and J genes are TRBV12-3 or TRBV12-4 and TRBJ2-2, with D tentatively TRBD1 (6 bases). V lost 7 bases and J lost 5, with 17 bases in between. The CDR3 is 15 amino acids.

This clonotype was observed at least ten times. The chain is built from TRBV9 and TRBJ2-1; D uncertain. The V end was cut by 1 base, the J end by 0 bases, with 8 bases between. This CDR3 region has 15 residues. CDR1 SGDLS and CDR2 YYNGEE come from the germline V gene. CDR3 sequence (DNA): TGTGCCAGCAGCGTATTACTGAGCTCCTACAATGAGCAGTTCTTC. Protein: CASSVLLSSYNEQFF.

The table lists this clonotype with a few counts. The rearrangement links TRBV4-1 to TRBJ2-5; no firm D call. The CDR3 runs 14 residues. Per germline, CDR1 MGHRA and CDR2 YSYEKL. V shed 0 bases and J shed 3 bases, with 8 bases lying between them. The CDR3, as DNA: TGCGCCAGCAGCCAAGATAAAAGGAAAGAGACCCAGTACTTC. Its protein is CASSQDKRKETQYF.

The chain employs TRBV29-1 and TRBJ1-5; a weak D match, TRBD1 (6 bases). Trimming pared 5 bases from V and 7 bases from J, leaving 15 bases between. Germline loops: CDR1 SQVTM, CDR2 ANQGSEA. The CDR3 totals 13 residues. The CDR3 region is CSVRKGVGQPQHF. CDR3 coding DNA: TGCAGCGTTAGAAAGGGGGTCGGGCAGCCCCAGCATTTT.

This clonotype has a handful of counts. The rearrangement joins TRBV20-1 to TRBJ2-7; maybe TRBD1 (5 bases). Trimming took 7 bases from V and 2 from J, leaving 12 bases between them. Germline V CDR1 and CDR2: DFQATT, SNEGSKA (reference sequence). This CDR3 region has 12 residues. The CDR3 here is CSERQLTYEQYF. The DNA for the CDR3 is TGCAGTGAGAGACAGCTTACCTACGAGCAGTACTTC.

The rearrangement links TRBV29-1 to TRBJ2-1, with TRBD1 as a possible D gene (5 bases). CDR3 size: 13 residues. In germline, CDR1 is SQVTM, CDR2 ANQGSEA. V gave up 3 bases and J gave up 6 bases, with 12 bases separating them. In nucleotides, the CDR3 is TGCAGCGTTGAGCCGCAGGGTCCCAATGAGCAGTTCTTC. Its protein is CSVEPQGPNEQFF.

This clonotype appeared a few times. The J gene is TRBJ1-1, the V gene TRBV2; 7 bases align to TRBD1. With V trimmed by 4 bases and J by 6 bases, 8 bases remained unmatched. The germline gives CDR1 SNHLY, CDR2 FYNNEI. This CDR3 has 14 amino acids. CDR3: CASSANRGRAEAFF. CDR3 sequence (DNA): TGTGCCAGCAGTGCAAACAGGGGCCGGGCTGAAGCTTTCTTT.

The rearrangement joins TRBV5-6 to TRBJ2-7; no clear D. The CDR3 totals 15 residues. CDR1 and CDR2 from the germline V gene are SGHDT and YYEEEE. V lost 0 bases and J lost 4, with 14 bases in between. The CDR3 DNA follows: TGTGCCAGCAGCTTGGCCTCTTGGGCTGATTACGAGCAGTACTTC. As protein: CASSLASWADYEQYF.

The J gene is TRBJ2-7, the V gene TRBV7-9; 7 bases map to TRBD2. V lost 0 bases, J lost 7 bases, and 6 bases stayed unmatched. There are 14 residues in the CDR3. From germline, CDR1 is SEHNR and CDR2 FQNEAQ (reference sequence). The CDR3 loop is CASSLAGGPVEQYF. The CDR3 bases are TGTGCCAGCAGCTTAGCGGGAGGGCCGGTAGAGCAGTACTTC.

This clonotype was recorded at least ten times. This chain uses TRBV12-3 or TRBV12-4 with TRBJ2-7, with D tentatively TRBD1 (5 bases). The CDR3 is 12 residues long. V was trimmed by 3 bases and J by 4 bases, leaving 7 bases between them. In DNA, the CDR3 is TGTGCCAGCAGTTTTTCAGGGTACGAGCAGTACTTC. Residues: CASSFSGYEQYF.

The chain employs TRBV12-3 or TRBV12-4 and TRBJ2-7; the D gene could be TRBD1 or TRBD2 (5 bases each). V dropped 3 bases and J dropped 2 bases, with 11 bases sitting between them. The CDR3 spans 14 residues. The CDR3: CASSLEGDPYEQYF. The CDR3 DNA sequence: TGTGCCAGCAGTTTGGAAGGGGACCCCTACGAGCAGTACTTC.

A few counts support this clonotype. The rearrangement joins TRBV14 to TRBJ2-7; a weak D match, TRBD1 (6 bases). The CDR3 has 15 amino acids. In germline, CDR1 is SGHDN, CDR2 FVKESK. Trimming removed 2 bases from V and 2 bases from J, with 13 bases in between. The chain's CDR3 is CASSQRQALTYEQYF. The DNA of the CDR3 is TGTGCCAGCAGCCAACGACAGGCCCTGACCTACGAGCAGTACTTC.

The rearrangement joins TRBV19 to TRBJ2-7; D perhaps matches TRBD1 (8 bases). The V end was cut by 8 bases, the J end by 5 bases, with 19 bases between. This CDR3 region has 14 residues. Germline CDR1 reads LNHDA; CDR2 reads SQIVND (reference sequence). CDR3 DNA: TGTGCCAGTGCCCACAGGGGGGGCCAGGACGAGCAGTACTTC. Amino acids: CASAHRGGQDEQYF.

This clonotype was detected many times. The chain combines TRBV10-3 with TRBJ2-5; 7 bases are a match to TRBD2. The CDR3 is made up of 14 amino acids. V was clipped by 3 bases and J by 5 bases; unmatched bases: 6. CDR1 and CDR2 (germline): ENHRY, SYGVKD. The CDR3 bases are TGTGCCATCAGTGACTTGGCGGGAGTCGAGACCCAGTACTTC. Translated: CAISDLAGVETQYF.

Only a few counts were recorded for this clonotype. The chain uses TRBV6-6 and TRBJ2-5; no clear D. This CDR3 spans 13 amino acids. The germline CDR1 and CDR2 sequences are MNHNY and SVGAGI (reference sequence). With 6 bases removed from V and 0 bases from J, the gap between germline ends came to 8 bases. The CDR3 DNA sequence: TGTGCCAGCAGAGCGACGTACCAAGAGACCCAGTACTTC. This encodes CASRATYQETQYF.

This chain connects TRBV24-1 to TRBJ2-5, with TRBD1 matching 10 bases. The CDR3 length is 15 residues. CDR1 and CDR2 from the germline V gene are KGHDR and SFDVKD. Trimming cost V 6 bases and J 2 bases; bases outside gene matches: 5. The chain's CDR3 is CATSPGQGWQETQYF. For the CDR3, the DNA is TGTGCCACCAGTCCGGGACAGGGGTGGCAAGAGACCCAGTACTTC.

V is TRBV4-1 and J is TRBJ1-3, with a possible D match to TRBD1 (6 bases). V lost 4 bases and J lost 0, with 10 bases in between. CDR1 is MGHRA, CDR2 YSYEKL, per germline. The CDR3 runs to 15 residues. DNA of the CDR3: TGCGCCAGCAGCCCCAGGGGAAGCTCTGGAAACACCATATATTTT. Its translation: CASSPRGSSGNTIYF.

This clonotype has ten or more counts. This rearrangement joins TRBV20-1 to TRBJ1-1; D possibly corresponds to TRBD1 (5 bases). CDR3 size: 13 residues. Between the trimmed V and J ends, which lost 1 base and 2 bases, there was a span of 8 bases. In germline, CDR1 is DFQATT, CDR2 SNEGSKA (reference sequence). CDR3 nucleotide sequence: TGCAGTGCTAGAGCTGGGGGAAACACTGAAGCTTTCTTT. It is translated as CSARAGGNTEAFF.

This clonotype was detected many times. The J gene is TRBJ1-6, the V gene TRBV20-1; D is possibly TRBD1 (5 bases). V shed 2 bases and J shed 14 bases, with 19 bases lying between them. This CDR3 has 14 amino acids. CDR1 DFQATT and CDR2 SNEGSKA come from the germline V gene (reference sequence). Here the CDR3 DNA reads TGCAGTGCTAGATATCCAGGGCCGGGAGGAGCCCTCCACTTT. Amino acids: CSARYPGPGGALHF.

This clonotype was seen repeatedly, ten times or more. J is TRBJ2-1 and V is TRBV5-1; D tentatively fits TRBD1 or TRBD2 (5 bases each). V gave up 2 bases and J gave up 4 bases, with 13 bases separating them. The germline gives CDR1 SGHRS, CDR2 YFSETQ. The CDR3 is 15 residues long. The CDR3 DNA reads TGCGCCAGCAGCTTCGGGGCCAGAATATACAATGAGCAGTTCTTC. The encoded protein is CASSFGARIYNEQFF.

The sample holds a few counts of this clonotype. The V gene is TRBV7-8, the J gene TRBJ2-7; no firm D call. The CDR3 consists of 16 residues. Germline assignment: CDR1 SGHVS and CDR2 FQNEAQ. V was clipped by 5 bases and J by 7 bases, with 24 bases between them. CDR3 protein: CASSPVGPTVSLEQYF. CDR3 coding DNA: TGTGCCAGCAGCCCCGTCGGGCCCACGGTGTCCCTAGAGCAGTACTTC.

This clonotype was counted between two and nine times. This chain links TRBV6-5 with TRBJ2-5; the match to TRBD1 covers 10 bases. CDR3 size: 16 residues. In germline, CDR1 is MNHEY, CDR2 SVGAGI. J lost 3 bases, V lost 0 bases, and 4 bases had no gene match. CDR3 sequence: CASSYSWGQGKETQYF. CDR3 in DNA: TGTGCCAGCAGTTACTCGTGGGGACAGGGGAAAGAGACCCAGTACTTC.

The sample holds a few counts of this clonotype. The chain is built from TRBV11-2 and TRBJ2-7, with 8 bases that match TRBD2. From germline, CDR1 is SGHAT and CDR2 FQNNGV. V shed 0 bases, J shed 1 base, and the junction held 5 bases outside the gene matches. This CDR3 comprises 16 residues. The CDR3 is CASSLDPGGRSYEQYF. The CDR3 DNA sequence: TGTGCCAGCAGCTTAGATCCAGGCGGGAGGTCCTACGAGCAGTACTTC.

This clonotype has more than one count but fewer than ten. The CDR3 region is CASSFWSTTDTQYF. Here the CDR3 DNA reads TGTGCCAGCAGCTTTTGGAGCACCACAGATACGCAGTATTTT. The V gene is TRBV5-8, the J gene TRBJ2-3; unclear D gene. The CDR3 has 14 amino acids. Trimming shortened V by 2 bases and J by 2 bases, and 9 bases separated the two germline ends. The germline V gene encodes CDR1 SGHTS and CDR2 YDEGEE. Full variable domain (missing parts from reference TRBV5-8 and TRBJ2-3): EAGVTQSPTHLIKTRGQQATLRCSPISGHTSVYWYQQALGLGLQFLLWYDEGEERNRGNFPPRFSGRQFPNYSSELNVNALELEDSALYLCASSFWSTTDTQYFGPGTRLTVL.